What follows describes a single TCR beta chain. Its antigen is undetermined. These data come from a study of blood T cells in healthy people across ages. Findings and caveats of the study: It was found that TCR beta diversity correlated strongly with the percentage of naive T cells. The fall in TCR beta diversity per million T cells was roughly linear with age.

Primers used in a second PCR of about 7 to 11 cycles were a sample-barcoded 5' primer and a J-beta primer mix. TCRdb fed the 5' RACE reads into MiXCR, producing one record per CDR3 protein. Among 600,000 to 850,000 distinct CDR3 sequences listed, roughly 25% were seen once. CDR3 length: 15 residues. V trimming: 4 bases; J trimming: 2 bases; junction bases outside the gene matches: 7. Germline V gene sequence: CDR1 MGHRA, CDR2 YSYEKL. This same sample was also part of a study on T cells of mothers and their children. From that report: Overlap ran slightly, non-significantly higher for related than unrelated mother-child pairs. Across the analysis, no persistent microchimeric T cell clones were detected.

The chain is built from TRBV4-1 and TRBJ2-5; 7 nucleotides match TRBD2. The sequence was obtained from a boy aged 5 to 17 in good health. Material: blood. CDR3 in DNA: TGCGCCAGCAGCCTTGGGGGGGACCCTCAAGAGACCCAGTACTTC. Protein sequence: CASSLGGDPQETQYF.